This T cell receptor (beta chain) was found in a study of graft-versus-host responses after intestinal transplantation. Overall study: Among the recipients, all got anti-thymocyte globulin induction and then tacrolimus and steroids for 3 to 4 years. General study findings and limits: The highest levels of circulating GvH clones went along with early declines in HvG clones after transplant. Ileal or blood samples showed some GvH clones first, and such clones were also found in recipient marrow. Within allografts, high graft-versus-host to host-versus-graft clonal ratios were seen among patients with graft-donor T cell macrochimerism.

The protocol was immunoSEQ multiplex PCR, while the TCRdb copy is restricted to in-frame clones and leaves out a portion. The data contain roughly 93,000 clones, 80% to 95% of them singletons. For this clone: The target antigen is unknown.

The clonotype was recovered from a human donor who was the organ donor for an intestinal transplant. The sequencing here drew on unstimulated CD8+ T cells sorted from spleen or lymph node cells, taken before transplant.

The CDR3 DNA sequence: TGTGCCAGCAGCTTAGATCTAGGGGGAAATGAGCAGTTCTTC. Its translation: CASSLDLGGNEQFF. The chain couples TRBV11-2 to TRBJ2-1, with TRBD1 as a possible D gene (6 bases). The CDR3 spans 14 residues. Germline CDR1 and CDR2: SGHAT and FQNNGV. Deletions cut 0 bases from V and 7 bases from J, with 10 bases between.